The 14 T cell receptor beta chains listed next were all sequenced from one sample in a study of identifying expanded T cells in peripheral blood. Repertoires were generated with immunoSEQ multiplex PCR, while TCRdb's copy carries only in-frame clones and drops some. The sample has approximately 50,000 clones; approximately 79% are singletons. Sequencing was done on a sample of blood. These receptors were taken from a person aged 18 to 70 in good health.

On this clone: A much larger clone differs by one base, so this may be a read error. V and J are TRBV5-5 and TRBJ1-1; unclear D gene. In germline, CDR1 is SGHKS, CDR2 YYEKEE (reference sequence). The CDR3 loop spans 13 amino acids. The chain's CDR3 is CASSPNRNTEAFF. The CDR3 nucleotides are TGCGCCAGCAGCCCAAACAGAAACACTGAAGCTTTCTTT.

The rearrangement joins TRBV25-1 to TRBJ2-1, with 12 bases matching TRBD2. Germline V gene sequence: CDR1 MGHDK, CDR2 SYGVNS. V lost 4 bases to trimming and J lost 2 bases; unmatched junction nucleotides: 3. The CDR3 consists of 16 residues. The CDR3 sequence: CASSGWTSGTYNEQFF. In nucleotides, the CDR3 is TGTGCCAGCAGTGGATGGACTAGCGGGACCTACAATGAGCAGTTCTTC. Combining the CDR3 with reference TRBV25-1 and TRBJ2-1 gives the whole variable domain EADIYQTPRYLVIGTGKKITLECSQTMGHDKMYWYQQDPGMELHLIHYSYGVNSTEKGDLSSESTVSRIRTEHFPLTLESARPSHTSQYLCASSGWTSGTYNEQFFGPGTRLTVL.

The chain has TRBV25-1 and TRBJ1-1, with 8 nucleotides matching TRBD1. The V and J ends lost 0 bases and 1 base, in that order; junction bases with no gene match: 7. The V gene's germline CDR1 is MGHDK and CDR2 SYGVNS. The CDR3 loop spans 17 amino acids. DNA of the CDR3: TGTGCCAGCAGTGAATATGGGACAGGAGCACCGAACACTGAAGCTTTCTTT. It encodes CASSEYGTGAPNTEAFF.

The V and J genes are TRBV9 and TRBJ2-4; 8 bases are a match to TRBD2. The V and J ends lost 0 bases and 6 bases, in that order; junction bases with no gene match: 5. CDR1 is SGDLS and CDR2 is YYNGEE in the germline V gene. This CDR3 comprises 15 residues. The CDR3 nucleotides read TGTGCCAGCAGCGTAGAGGATAGCGGGACAAACATTCAGTACTTC. Translation gives CASSVEDSGTNIQYF.

The chain carries TRBV18 and TRBJ2-7; perhaps D is TRBD1 or TRBD2 (5 bases each). This CDR3 has 15 amino acids. V was shortened by 5 bases and J by 2 bases, with 16 bases between the two germline ends. Germline lookup yields CDR1 KGHSH and CDR2 LQKENI. The CDR3 region is CASSLRVGDAYEQYF. The CDR3 region has the DNA TGTGCCAGCTCATTGCGTGTAGGGGACGCCTACGAGCAGTACTTC.

This chain uses TRBV7-9 with TRBJ2-3, with 10 nucleotides matching TRBD2. The CDR3 loop spans 15 amino acids. The junction had 5 bases not matched to a gene; V was cut back by 5 bases and J by 3 bases. CDR1 SEHNR and CDR2 FQNEAQ come from the germline V gene (reference sequence). The CDR3 DNA sequence: TGTGCCAGCAGCCCTAGCGGGGGCGGTACAGATACGCAGTATTTT. This encodes CASSPSGGGTDTQYF. Supplemented by reference TRBV7-9 and TRBJ2-3, the full variable domain reads DTGVSQNPRHKITKRGQNVTFRCDPISEHNRLYWYRQTLGQGPEFLTYFQNEAQLEKSRLLSDRFSAERPKGSFSTLEIQRTEQGDSAMYLCASSPSGGGTDTQYFGPGTRLTVL.

This rearrangement joins TRBV19 to TRBJ2-2; TRBD1 agrees at 8 bases. With 1 base clipped from V and 7 bases from J, the junction kept 8 bases outside the gene matches. Germline V gene data show CDR1 as LNHDA and CDR2 as SQIVND (reference sequence). The CDR3 extends over 16 amino acids. The CDR3 DNA reads TGTGCCAGTAGTATAGGTGCGACAGGGGTGAACGGGGAGCTGTTTTTT. This encodes CASSIGATGVNGELFF.

The genes are TRBV19 and TRBJ2-1, with 12 nucleotides matching TRBD2. The CDR3 length is 16 residues. V dropped 8 bases and J dropped 4; count of bases not matched to a gene: 9. Germline V gives CDR1 LNHDA, CDR2 SQIVND (reference sequence). Written as DNA, the CDR3 is TGTGCCAGTGATCCTAGCGGGAGGGGACTATACAATGAGCAGTTCTTC. Amino acids: CASDPSGRGLYNEQFF.

V is TRBV19 and J is TRBJ1-1; D is perhaps TRBD1 (5 bases). Trimming cost V 3 bases and J 4 bases, with 15 bases left between them. This CDR3 spans 15 amino acids. Germline V gene sequence: CDR1 LNHDA, CDR2 SQIVND (reference sequence). The DNA of the CDR3 is TGTGCCAGTAGTATCCCCGGAGGGACGAGCACTGAAGCTTTCTTT. This encodes CASSIPGGTSTEAFF.

This clone appeared once. V is TRBV5-6 and J is TRBJ2-5, with D possibly TRBD1 on 7 matching bases. Per germline, CDR1 SGHDT and CDR2 YYEEEE. Between the trimmed V and J ends, which lost 2 bases and 5 bases, there was a span of 13 bases. The CDR3 is made up of 14 amino acids. CDR3 DNA sequence: TGTGCCAGCAGCTTTCAGGGGGGCCGGGAGACCCAGTACTTC. This translates into CASSFQGGRETQYF.

The DNA of the CDR3 is TGTGCCTGGAGTGTAGACCCTAACTATGGCTACACCTTC. Its translation: CAWSVDPNYGYTF. The chain has TRBV30 and TRBJ1-2; no clear D gene. The V gene lost 0 bases and the J gene lost 0 bases, with 5 bases spanning the gap. The CDR3 is made up of 13 amino acids. Germline CDR1 GTSNPN, CDR2 SVGIG (reference sequence).

CDR3 loop: CASSLAGTTDTQYF. For the CDR3, the DNA is TGTGCCAGCAGCCTAGCAGGGACGACAGATACGCAGTATTTT. This chain connects TRBV9 to TRBJ2-3; D could derive from TRBD1 or TRBD2 (5 bases each). Germline V lookup: CDR1 SGDLS, CDR2 YYNGEE. V dropped 4 bases and J dropped 3 bases, with 12 bases sitting between them. The CDR3 totals 14 residues. The full variable domain, with the rest looked up from reference TRBV9 and TRBJ2-3, is DSGVTQTPKHLITATGQRVTLRCSPRSGDLSVYWYQQSLDQGLQFLIQYYNGEERAKGNILERFSAQQFPDLHSELNLSSLELGDSALYFCASSLAGTTDTQYFGPGTRLTVL.

The J gene is TRBJ2-3, the V gene TRBV6-5; 9 bases are shared with TRBD2. This CDR3 comprises 14 residues. Germline CDR1 reads MNHEY; CDR2 reads SVGAGI. V gave up 5 bases and J gave up 8 bases; unmatched junction bases: 8. DNA for the CDR3: TGTGCCAGCAGTAATAGCGGGGGACTGGGTACGCAGTATTTT. Its protein is CASSNSGGLGTQYF.

The rearrangement links TRBV5-1 to TRBJ2-7, with TRBD2 as a possible D gene (5 bases). This CDR3 has 15 amino acids. Germline V CDR1 and CDR2: SGHRS, YFSETQ. Trimming pared 0 bases from V and 0 bases from J, leaving 10 bases between. DNA for the CDR3: TGCGCCAGCAGCTTGGGGTTAGGGAGCTCCTACGAGCAGTACTTC. It translates to CASSLGLGSSYEQYF.